This T cell receptor (beta chain) was identified during a study of cytomegalovirus exposure and HLA in healthy donors. Study results and limitations: In a later analysis, at a false discovery rate of 0.05, roughly 18,000 TCR beta sequences were associated with HLA alleles.

This clone was recorded a few times. Its target is not known. Other DNA sequences within the sample encode an identical CDR3. CDR1 and CDR2 from the germline V gene are SGHTA and FQGNSA. This CDR3 contains 14 residues. The V segment lost 1 base and the J segment 7 bases; nucleotides outside the gene matches: 3. The PCR contained 60 Vbeta and 13 Jbeta primers. Sequenced by immunoSEQ multiplex PCR; TCRdb stores in-frame clones only, minus some. The sample records 120,000 or so clones, around 84% being singletons. This chain uses TRBV7-2 with TRBJ2-1; 8 nucleotides agree with TRBD1. This sequence was found in a man between 18 and 29 years old in good health and CMV-seronegative. What was sequenced was PBMCs. CDR3 region: CASSLGTGGNEQFF. The CDR3 DNA reads as TGTGCCAGCAGCTTAGGTACAGGGGGAAATGAGCAGTTCTTC.